What follows are 13 T cell receptor beta chains derived from one specimen sequenced in a study of cytomegalovirus exposure and HLA in healthy donors. Primers for the PCR totalled 60 Vbeta and 13 Jbeta. This table comes from immunoSEQ multiplex PCR, and its TCRdb copy is limited to in-frame clones, with some not included. The profile shows more than 75,000 clones, more than 70% of them singletons. The specimen was PBMCs. All receptors derive from a woman in her thirties or forties in good health and CMV-seronegative.

The rearrangement links TRBV7-7 to TRBJ2-1, with TRBD2 matching 7 bases. This CDR3 region has 14 residues. V lost 0 bases and J lost 4; bases outside the gene matches: 0. The germline V gene has CDR1 SSHAT and CDR2 FNYEAQ (reference sequence). The CDR3 loop reads CASSLAGGYNEQFF. CDR3 nucleotide sequence: TGTGCCAGCAGCTTAGCGGGGGGGTACAATGAGCAGTTCTTC. Complete variable domain (other parts from reference TRBV7-7 and TRBJ2-1): GAGVSQSPRYKVTKRGQDVTLRCDPISSHATLYWYQQALGQGPEFLTYFNYEAQPDKSGLPSDRFSAERPEGSISTLTIQRTEQRDSAMYRCASSLAGGYNEQFFGPGTRLTVL.

The chain is built from TRBV19 and TRBJ2-5; 7 bases match TRBD1. This CDR3 spans 14 amino acids. The V segment lost 7 bases and the J segment 3 bases; nucleotides outside the gene matches: 8. Per the germline V gene, CDR1 is LNHDA and CDR2 is SQIVND (reference sequence). CDR3 in amino acids: CASNPRGWEETQYF. In DNA, the CDR3 is TGTGCCAGTAATCCCAGGGGGTGGGAAGAGACCCAGTACTTC.

This clone appeared a few times. The rearrangement uses TRBV2 and TRBJ1-1; TRBD1 agrees at 8 bases. Germline values: CDR1 SNHLY, CDR2 FYNNEI. The CDR3 extends over 14 amino acids. The trim removed 9 bases at V and 1 base at J, leaving 7 bases unmatched. CDR3 region: CAREQQGGNTEAFF. CDR3 DNA sequence: TGTGCCAGGGAACAACAGGGGGGGAACACTGAAGCTTTCTTT.

This clone was counted ten times or more. This chain joins TRBV5-4 and TRBJ2-5; D is ambiguous. CDR3 length equals 16 residues. V lost 0 bases and J 4 bases, leaving 16 bases between the germline ends. Germline assignment: CDR1 SGHNT and CDR2 YYREEE (reference sequence). The CDR3 here is CASSLASLESPETQYF. DNA for the CDR3: TGTGCCAGCAGCTTGGCCAGCCTGGAGTCACCAGAGACCCAGTACTTC.

The CDR3 region is CASIRAGANEKLFF. CDR3 bases: TGTGCCAGCATCAGGGCCGGAGCTAATGAAAAACTGTTTTTT. The rearrangement links TRBV28 to TRBJ1-4; D possibly corresponds to TRBD1 (5 bases). The V end lost 7 bases, the J end lost 3 bases, and 12 bases lay between the germline ends. CDR1 MDHEN and CDR2 SYDVKM come from the germline V gene. The CDR3 runs 14 residues.

The V call is TRBV29-1, the J call TRBJ2-3; D call uncertain. This CDR3 comprises 13 residues. Looked up from germline, CDR1 is SQVTM and CDR2 is ANQGSEA. The V and J ends lost 7 bases and 2 bases respectively, with 13 bases between them. This CDR3 reads CSGAKASTDTQYF. DNA for the CDR3: TGCAGCGGAGCTAAAGCCTCCACAGATACGCAGTATTTT.

The rearrangement links TRBV5-8 to TRBJ2-7; D perhaps matches TRBD1 (5 bases). V shed 5 bases and J shed 7 bases, with 10 bases lying between them. Germline V CDR1 and CDR2: SGHTS, YDEGEE. The CDR3 is 11 residues long. CDR3 in amino acids: CASRLKGEQYF. The DNA for the CDR3 is TGTGCCAGCAGGCTAAAGGGGGAGCAGTACTTC.

The chain has TRBV25-1 and TRBJ1-2; D not certain. The length of the CDR3 is 15 residues. CDR1 and CDR2 from the germline V gene are MGHDK and SYGVNS. Trimming took 2 bases from V and 4 from J, leaving 14 bases between them. The CDR3 region has the DNA TGTGCCAGCAGTGAAAAGGGAGGCTGGCGCTATGGCTACACCTTC. Protein: CASSEKGGWRYGYTF.

The genes are TRBV27 and TRBJ1-6; TRBD1 is a possible D gene (6 bases). Trimming took 5 bases from V and 6 from J, leaving 14 bases between them. Germline loops: CDR1 MNHEY, CDR2 SMNVEV (reference sequence). The length of the CDR3 is 15 residues. The CDR3 is CASSPSGTTNSPLHF. The CDR3 region has the DNA TGTGCCAGCAGTCCATCCGGGACAACTAATTCACCCCTCCACTTT.

This clone was counted between two and nine times. The chain has TRBV10-3 and TRBJ2-7, with TRBD1 matching over 9 bases. Germline CDR1 is ENHRY and CDR2 is SYGVKD. This CDR3 is 15 amino acids long. After removal of 4 bases from V and 1 base from J, the junction contained 5 bases not matched to a gene. Here the CDR3 DNA reads TGTGCCATCAGTGTCCTGGACAGGGGTTCCTACGAGCAGTACTTC. Its translation is CAISVLDRGSYEQYF.

The chain has TRBV19 and TRBJ2-5; 9 bases align to TRBD1. The CDR3 has 12 residues. V lost 8 bases and J lost 5; bases outside the gene matches: 3. Germline CDR1 and CDR2: LNHDA and SQIVND (reference sequence). CDR3 DNA: TGTGCCAGTGGGACAGGGATGGAGACCCAGTACTTC. Its translation is CASGTGMETQYF.

This clone was counted between two and nine times. This chain connects TRBV18 to TRBJ2-1; 9 bases fit TRBD1. Germline V gives CDR1 KGHSH, CDR2 LQKENI. V dropped 4 bases and J dropped 7; count of bases not matched to a gene: 8. CDR3 length equals 15 residues. Written as DNA, the CDR3 is TGTGCCAGCTCACTATCCGGGACAGGGTTTAATGAGCAGTTCTTC. Protein product: CASSLSGTGFNEQFF.

The chain links TRBV5-8 to TRBJ1-2; 10 bases are a match to TRBD1. J lost 1 base, V lost 0 bases, and 3 bases had no gene match. The CDR3 consists of 16 residues. Germline assignment: CDR1 SGHTS and CDR2 YDEGEE. CDR3 residues: CASSLAGQGNNYGYTF. CDR3 in DNA: TGTGCCAGCAGCTTGGCGGGACAGGGGAATAACTATGGCTACACCTTC.